The 26 T cell receptor beta chains given below trace back to one sample, sequenced in a study of TIL therapy for anti-PD-1-resistant metastatic lung cancer. As to time point: pre-treatment sample, taken before nivolumab and TIL therapy. The libraries were made with immunoSEQ v3. Only in-frame clones appear in the TCRdb table, and some are missing; sequencing was by immunoSEQ multiplex PCR. Here the sample spans fewer than 60,000 clones, approximately 86% being singletons. The sample in question was blood, obtained at baseline. The receptors here all came from a person aged 25-79 years with non-small cell lung cancer.

This clone was detected only once. The chain is built from TRBV5-4 and TRBJ2-3, with TRBD2 matching over 10 bases. The CDR3 runs 16 residues. J gave up 5 bases and V 0 bases, and 6 bases lay outside the gene matches. From germline, CDR1 is SGHNT and CDR2 YYREEE (reference sequence). CDR3 in DNA: TGTGCCAGCAGCTTGGCAGCGGGGGGGCAGAGAGATACGCAGTATTTT. Amino acid sequence: CASSLAAGGQRDTQYF.

The J gene is TRBJ2-5, the V gene TRBV19; a possible D gene is TRBD2 (5 bases). Germline CDR1 is LNHDA and CDR2 is SQIVND (reference sequence). The CDR3 length is 13 residues. V lost 2 bases and J lost 3, with 7 bases in between. The CDR3 loop reads CASSIPGEETQYF. The CDR3 DNA reads TGTGCCAGTAGTATACCCGGGGAAGAGACCCAGTACTTC.

Here the CDR3 reads CASSLGQGPEQYF. The CDR3 DNA reads as TGTGCCAGCAGCTTAGGACAGGGCCCCGAGCAGTACTTC. The chain combines TRBV7-9 with TRBJ2-7, with 7 bases identical to TRBD1. This CDR3 spans 13 amino acids. Germline-derived CDR1 and CDR2 are SEHNR and FQNEAQ (reference sequence). V gave up 1 base and J gave up 6 bases; unmatched junction bases: 3.

V and J are TRBV5-1 and TRBJ1-2, with D tentatively TRBD1 (6 bases). Deletions cut 3 bases from V and 2 bases from J, with 17 bases between. The V gene's germline CDR1 is SGHRS and CDR2 YFSETQ. The CDR3 contains 16 residues. CDR3 nucleotides: TGCGCCAGCAGCTCCAACCGGGACACCGACAACTATGGCTACACCTTC. This gives the protein CASSSNRDTDNYGYTF.

The J gene is TRBJ2-1, the V gene TRBV24-1; 8 nucleotides align to TRBD1. CDR1 is KGHDR, CDR2 SFDVKD, per germline. Trimming removed 4 bases from V and 7 bases from J; junction bases left unmatched: 11. This CDR3 is built from 16 residues. The CDR3 loop is CATSDPGQGLWNEQFF. CDR3 DNA: TGTGCCACCAGTGACCCCGGACAGGGTCTTTGGAATGAGCAGTTCTTC.

The chain combines TRBV27 with TRBJ1-4; 7 bases fit TRBD1. CDR1 is MNHEY, CDR2 SMNVEV, per germline (reference sequence). Unmatched junction bases numbered 10, after V lost 6 bases and J lost 6 bases. The CDR3 covers 15 residues. CDR3: CASSSDRDLHEKLFF. The CDR3 region has the DNA TGTGCCAGCAGCTCTGACAGGGACCTTCATGAAAAACTGTTTTTT.

The chain joins TRBV7-9 to TRBJ1-1; TRBD1 might be the D (5 bases). Germline V gene sequence: CDR1 SEHNR, CDR2 FQNEAQ (reference sequence). The CDR3 covers 14 residues. The ends were cut back, 1 base at V and 3 bases at J, with 9 bases in the middle. In DNA form, the CDR3 reads TGTGCCAGCAGCTTAGGCAGAGGGGACACTGAAGCTTTCTTT. Amino acids: CASSLGRGDTEAFF.

The genes are TRBV15 and TRBJ2-3; maybe TRBD1 (5 bases). The germline V gene encodes CDR1 LNHNV and CDR2 YYDKDF (reference sequence). Trimming cost V 1 base and J 2 bases, with 10 bases left between them. The CDR3 extends over 15 amino acids. CDR3 bases: TGTGCCACCAGCAGAGCGGGCAGGGACACAGATACGCAGTATTTT. It codes for CATSRAGRDTDTQYF.

Only one count was recorded for this clone. V and J are TRBV6-5 and TRBJ1-2; D remains unclear. Germline V gene data show CDR1 as MNHEY and CDR2 as SVGAGI. This CDR3 comprises 14 residues. Trimming cost V 2 bases and J 2 bases, with 9 bases left between them. The CDR3 is CASSYGGRNYGYTF. CDR3 coding DNA: TGTGCCAGCAGTTACGGTGGCCGAAACTATGGCTACACCTTC.

The genes are TRBV2 and TRBJ2-5; D is possibly TRBD2 (5 bases). The CDR3 runs 14 residues. CDR1 is SNHLY, CDR2 FYNNEI, per germline. The V gene lost 0 bases and the J gene lost 4 bases, with 9 bases spanning the gap. CDR3 DNA sequence: TGTGCCAGCAGTGAAGCGTTGGGGAGAGAGACCCAGTACTTC. Its translation: CASSEALGRETQYF. Combining the CDR3 with reference TRBV2 and TRBJ2-5 gives the whole variable domain EPEVTQTPSHQVTQMGQEVILRCVPISNHLYFYWYRQILGQKVEFLVSFYNNEISEKSEIFDDQFSVERPDGSNFTLKIRSTKLEDSAMYFCASSEALGRETQYFGPGTRLLVL.

This chain links TRBV7-8 with TRBJ1-1; D unclear. In germline, CDR1 is SGHVS, CDR2 FQNEAQ. The CDR3 runs to 15 residues. V was clipped by 2 bases and J by 5 bases, with 15 bases between them. The CDR3 loop reads CASSLFFGKETEAFF. The CDR3 DNA sequence: TGTGCCAGCAGCTTATTCTTCGGGAAAGAAACTGAAGCTTTCTTT.

J is TRBJ1-2 and V is TRBV20-1; 7 bases agree with TRBD1. This CDR3 comprises 11 residues. The trim removed 6 bases at V and 8 bases at J, leaving 6 bases unmatched. Per germline, CDR1 DFQATT and CDR2 SNEGSKA (reference sequence). CDR3 residues: CSARTGSGYTF. CDR3 DNA: TGCAGTGCCAGGACAGGTTCGGGCTACACCTTC.

In DNA, the CDR3 is TGTGCCAGCAGCCAAGAACACTTGGGTAGGGCCGGGGAGCTGTTTTTT. It is translated as CASSQEHLGRAGELFF. J is TRBJ2-2 and V is TRBV3-1 (or the pseudogene TRBV3-2); D is ambiguous. The V end lost 0 bases, the J end lost 6 bases, and 14 bases lay between the germline ends. This CDR3 has 16 amino acids. From germline, CDR1 is LGHDT and CDR2 YNNKEL (reference sequence).

This chain links TRBV30 with TRBJ1-6, with D possibly TRBD1 on 5 matching bases. The CDR3 is made up of 14 amino acids. Germline-derived CDR1 and CDR2 are GTSNPN and SVGIG (reference sequence). Deletions cut 0 bases from V and 10 bases from J, with 13 bases between. CDR3 DNA sequence: TGTGCCTGGAGTGTATCAGGGTTAGGGTCACCCCTCCACTTT. Its protein product is CAWSVSGLGSPLHF.

V gene TRBV18 combines with J gene TRBJ2-5, with D perhaps matching TRBD1 (8 bases). The CDR3 length is 13 residues. Trimming cost V 4 bases and J 5 bases, with 11 bases left between them. Germline-derived CDR1 and CDR2 are KGHSH and LQKENI. The CDR3 loop is CASSQRDRETQYF. CDR3 nucleotides: TGTGCCAGCTCACAGCGGGACAGGGAGACCCAGTACTTC.

The chain joins TRBV28 to TRBJ1-2; 9 positions agree with TRBD1. CDR1 is MDHEN and CDR2 is SYDVKM in the germline V gene. The CDR3 consists of 16 residues. Trimming cost V 6 bases and J 2 bases; bases outside gene matches: 10. CDR3 sequence: CASSTGQGPLNYGYTF. The CDR3 bases are TGTGCCAGCAGCACGGGACAGGGCCCCTTAAACTATGGCTACACCTTC.

The V call is TRBV9, the J call TRBJ2-1, with unresolved D. CDR1 is SGDLS, CDR2 YYNGEE, per germline. CDR3 size: 11 residues. V lost 7 bases and J lost 4, with 6 bases in between. CDR3 sequence (DNA): TGTGCCAGCGGAATTTACAATGAGCAGTTCTTC. Its protein product is CASGIYNEQFF.

The V call is TRBV5-1, the J call TRBJ1-1, with TRBD1 as a possible D gene (6 bases). V was pared by 1 base and J by 1 base, with 8 bases between. The V gene's germline CDR1 is SGHRS and CDR2 YFSETQ. The CDR3 has 14 residues. The CDR3, as DNA: TGCGCCAGCAGCTTGCCAGGGGAGAACACTGAAGCTTTCTTT. Protein sequence: CASSLPGENTEAFF.

The chain employs TRBV28 and TRBJ2-1, with 11 bases matching TRBD2. Germline CDR1 reads MDHEN; CDR2 reads SYDVKM. V lost 8 bases, J lost 5 bases, and 11 bases stayed unmatched. The CDR3 length is 16 residues. CDR3 coding DNA: TGTGCCAGCGAAGATAGGACTAGCGGGTTTGACAATGAGCAGTTCTTC. Protein product: CASEDRTSGFDNEQFF. Full variable domain (remainder filled in from reference TRBV28 and TRBJ2-1): DVKVTQSSRYLVKRTGEKVFLECVQDMDHENMFWYRQDPGLGLRLIYFSYDVKMKEKGDIPEGYSVSREKKERFSLILESASTNQTSMYLCASEDRTSGFDNEQFFGPGTRLTVL.

CDR3 DNA sequence: TGTGCCAGCCCTACTAGCGGGGGGGCCCAAGAGACCCAGTACTTC. Translated: CASPTSGGAQETQYF. This chain links TRBV2 with TRBJ2-5; 13 bases agree with TRBD2. The V gene's germline CDR1 is SNHLY and CDR2 FYNNEI. Unmatched junction bases numbered 4, after V lost 8 bases and J lost 1 base. This CDR3 has 15 amino acids.

This chain joins TRBV7-6 and TRBJ2-1; TRBD1 might be the D (5 bases). V was pared by 5 bases and J by 8 bases, with 13 bases between. Germline lookup yields CDR1 SGHVS and CDR2 FNYEAQ. The length of the CDR3 is 13 residues. CDR3 region: CASSLGPGHEQFF. As DNA, the CDR3 is TGTGCCAGCAGCCTCGGACCAGGGCATGAGCAGTTCTTC.

The chain joins TRBV11-2 to TRBJ1-2; TRBD1 might be the D (5 bases). CDR3 length equals 14 residues. Trimming took 1 base from V and 7 from J, leaving 13 bases between them. Germline V CDR1 and CDR2: SGHAT, FQNNGV. The CDR3: CASSLAGESAGYTF. CDR3 nucleotide sequence: TGTGCCAGCAGCTTAGCGGGGGAGTCGGCTGGCTACACCTTC.

The chain uses TRBV24-1 and TRBJ2-1; TRBD1 is a possible D gene (5 bases). The V and J ends lost 1 base and 3 bases respectively, with 6 bases between them. Germline CDR1 is KGHDR and CDR2 is SFDVKD. CDR3 length: 14 amino acids. CDR3 DNA: TGTGCCACCAGTGATTTCGACAGCTACAATGAGCAGTTCTTC. Its protein is CATSDFDSYNEQFF.

The J gene is TRBJ2-1, the V gene TRBV18; D ambiguous. Germline V CDR1 and CDR2: KGHSH, LQKENI. The CDR3 is made up of 13 amino acids. Trimming left V 5 bases short and J 3 bases short, with 8 bases between. The CDR3 nucleotides read TGTGCCAGCTCAAATGTCTTCTACAATGAGCAGTTCTTC. Translating it yields CASSNVFYNEQFF. The complete variable domain, with remaining parts taken from reference TRBV18 and TRBJ2-1, reads NAGVMQNPRHLVRRRGQEARLRCSPMKGHSHVYWYRQLPEEGLKFMVYLQKENIIDESGMPKERFSAEFPKEGPSILRIQQVVRGDSAAYFCASSNVFYNEQFFGPGTRLTVL.

The chain recombines TRBV4-2 with TRBJ2-5; TRBD1 might be the D (6 bases). The CDR3 runs 14 residues. Trimming left V 0 bases short and J 4 bases short, with 9 bases between. CDR1 and CDR2 (germline): LGHNA, YNFKEQ. In DNA form, the CDR3 reads TGTGCCAGCAGCCAAGAAGCACAGGGAGAGACCCAGTACTTC. Amino acid sequence: CASSQEAQGETQYF.

This chain links TRBV20-1 with TRBJ2-7; D not resolved. Trimming removed 4 bases at V and 6 bases at J, with 7 bases between. Germline lookup yields CDR1 DFQATT and CDR2 SNEGSKA (reference sequence). CDR3 length equals 10 residues. In DNA form, the CDR3 reads TGCAGTGCTACTTTCCGCGAGCAGTACTTC. The encoded protein is CSATFREQYF.